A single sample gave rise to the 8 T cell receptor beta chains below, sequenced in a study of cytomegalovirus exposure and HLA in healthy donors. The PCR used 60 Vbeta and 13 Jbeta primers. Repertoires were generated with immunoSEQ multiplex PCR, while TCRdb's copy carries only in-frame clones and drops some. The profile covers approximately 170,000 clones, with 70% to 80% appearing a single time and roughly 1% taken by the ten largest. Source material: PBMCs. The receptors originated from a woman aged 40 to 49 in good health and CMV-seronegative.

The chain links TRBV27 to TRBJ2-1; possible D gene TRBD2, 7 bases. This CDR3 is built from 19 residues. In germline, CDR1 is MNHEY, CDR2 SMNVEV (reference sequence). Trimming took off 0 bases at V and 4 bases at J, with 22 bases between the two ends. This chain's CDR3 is CASSLSYPGWRGGYNEQFF. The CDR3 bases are TGTGCCAGCAGTTTATCTTACCCGGGGTGGAGGGGGGGATACAATGAGCAGTTCTTC.

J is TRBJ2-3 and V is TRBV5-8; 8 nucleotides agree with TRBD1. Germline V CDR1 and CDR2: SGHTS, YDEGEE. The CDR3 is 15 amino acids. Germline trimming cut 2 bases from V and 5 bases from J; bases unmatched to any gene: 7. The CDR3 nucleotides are TGTGCCAGCAGCTTCACCGGACAGGGAAGAGATACGCAGTATTTT. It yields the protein CASSFTGQGRDTQYF.

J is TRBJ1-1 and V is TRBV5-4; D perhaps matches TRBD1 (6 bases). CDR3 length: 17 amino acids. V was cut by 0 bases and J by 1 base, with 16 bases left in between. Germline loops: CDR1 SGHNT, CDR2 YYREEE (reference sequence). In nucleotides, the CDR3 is TGTGCCAGCAGCTTGGGGGTAACGACAGGTTGGAACACTGAAGCTTTCTTT. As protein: CASSLGVTTGWNTEAFF.

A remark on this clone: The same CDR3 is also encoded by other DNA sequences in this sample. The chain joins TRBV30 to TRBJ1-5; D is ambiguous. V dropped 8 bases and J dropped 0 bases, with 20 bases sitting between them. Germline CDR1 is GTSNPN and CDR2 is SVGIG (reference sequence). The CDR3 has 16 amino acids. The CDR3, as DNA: TGTGCCGCCTCACAAGTACCCCTGCTTAGCAATCAGCCCCAGCATTTT. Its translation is CAASQVPLLSNQPQHF.

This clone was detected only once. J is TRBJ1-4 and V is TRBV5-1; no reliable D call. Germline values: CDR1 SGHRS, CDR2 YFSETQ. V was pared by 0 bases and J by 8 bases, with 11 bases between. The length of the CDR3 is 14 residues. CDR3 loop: CASSLATRGEKLFF. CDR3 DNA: TGCGCCAGCAGCTTGGCGACCCGCGGGGAAAAACTGTTTTTT.

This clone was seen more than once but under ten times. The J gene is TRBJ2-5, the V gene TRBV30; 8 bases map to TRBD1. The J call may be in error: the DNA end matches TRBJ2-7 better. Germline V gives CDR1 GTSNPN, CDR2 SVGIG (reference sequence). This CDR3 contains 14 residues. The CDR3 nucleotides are TGTGCCTGGAGAGATTTCAGGGGGCAGAGCGAGCAGTACTTC. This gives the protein CAWRDFRGQSEQYF.

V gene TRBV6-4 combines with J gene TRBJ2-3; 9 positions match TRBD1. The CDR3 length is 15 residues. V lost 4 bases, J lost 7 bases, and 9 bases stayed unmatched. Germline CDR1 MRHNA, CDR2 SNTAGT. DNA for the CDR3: TGTGCCAGCAGTGCCGGGACAGGGATTGGGAATACGCAGTATTTT. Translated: CASSAGTGIGNTQYF.

CDR3 in DNA: TGTGCCAGCTCCAAAAATCAGCCCCAGCATTTT. Encoded protein: CASSKNQPQHF. This chain joins TRBV28 and TRBJ1-5; D remains unclear. With 8 bases removed from V and 4 bases from J, the gap between germline ends came to 6 bases. This CDR3 is built from 11 residues. From germline, CDR1 is MDHEN and CDR2 SYDVKM.